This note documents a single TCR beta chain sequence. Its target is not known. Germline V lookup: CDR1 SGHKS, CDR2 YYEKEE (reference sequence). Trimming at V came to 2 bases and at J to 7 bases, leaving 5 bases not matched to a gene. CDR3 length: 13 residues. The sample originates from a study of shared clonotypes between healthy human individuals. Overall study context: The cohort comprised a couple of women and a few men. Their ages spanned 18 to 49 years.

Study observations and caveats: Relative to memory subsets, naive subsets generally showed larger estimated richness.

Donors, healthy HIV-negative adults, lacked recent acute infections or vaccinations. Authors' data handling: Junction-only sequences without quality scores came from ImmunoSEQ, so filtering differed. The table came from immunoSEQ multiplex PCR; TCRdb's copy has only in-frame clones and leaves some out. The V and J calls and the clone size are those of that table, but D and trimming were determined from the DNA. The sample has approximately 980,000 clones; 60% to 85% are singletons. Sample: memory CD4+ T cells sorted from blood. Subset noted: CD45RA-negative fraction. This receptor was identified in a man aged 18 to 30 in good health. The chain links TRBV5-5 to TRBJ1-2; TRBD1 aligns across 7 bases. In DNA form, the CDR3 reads TGTGCCAGCAGCTTTACAGGGGTTAGTGGCTACACCTTC. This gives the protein CASSFTGVSGYTF.